What follows are 29 T cell receptor beta chains derived from one specimen sequenced in a study of circulating CD8 cells and anti-PD-1 response in melanoma. Four subsets defined by PD-1 and/or TIGIT were sorted from live CD3+CD8+TCRalphabeta+ cells. Each library started from 15 ng of total RNA using the QIAseq Immune Repertoire TCR panel. One entry per CDR3 protein, called by TCRdb with MiXCR from the reads. The repertoire holds about 390 distinct CDR3 sequences, with about 10% as singletons. The sequences come from CD8+ T cells from PBMCs, collected at baseline or after one month of anti-PD-1 therapy (not recorded which). All receptors derive from a human donor with melanoma.

In its sample, this clonotype ranks as large. V and J are TRBV20-1 and TRBJ2-4; D might be TRBD2 (6 bases). Germline-derived CDR1 and CDR2 are DFQATT and SNEGSKA (reference sequence). There are 13 residues in the CDR3. V shed 5 bases and J shed 0 bases, with 8 bases lying between them. CDR3 in amino acids: CSAGGLAKNIQYF. The CDR3 nucleotides read TGCAGTGCTGGGGGACTAGCCAAAAACATTCAGTACTTC.

This clonotype is categorized as medium-sized. V usage is TRBV27 and J usage is TRBJ1-2; D is possibly TRBD1 (6 bases). The CDR3 has 14 residues. Germline V gene data show CDR1 as MNHEY and CDR2 as SMNVEV (reference sequence). The V gene lost 5 bases and the J gene lost 4 bases, with 14 bases spanning the gap. CDR3 DNA sequence: TGTGCCAGCAGTATAACAGGGAACGGCTATGGCTACACCTTC. As protein: CASSITGNGYGYTF.

In its sample, this clonotype is medium-sized (0.01 to 0.1%). CDR3 loop: CASSQDWSDYGYTF. The CDR3 DNA reads as TGCGCCAGCAGCCAAGATTGGTCCGACTATGGCTACACCTTC. This chain joins TRBV4-1 and TRBJ1-2; D is ambiguous. Deletions cut 0 bases from V and 3 bases from J, with 8 bases between. Germline V CDR1 and CDR2: MGHRA, YSYEKL. CDR3 length equals 14 residues.

In its sample, this clonotype ranks as medium-sized. The rearrangement links TRBV28 to TRBJ2-1, with 10 bases fitting TRBD2. This CDR3 is built from 16 residues. The V gene's germline CDR1 is MDHEN and CDR2 SYDVKM. V lost 3 bases and J lost 7; bases outside the gene matches: 9. For the CDR3, the DNA is TGTGCCAGCAGTTTTTTTGTAGCGGGGGGAGAGAATGAGCAGTTCTTC. This codes for CASSFFVAGGENEQFF.

This clonotype is large. The chain joins TRBV27 to TRBJ2-2; TRBD2 agrees at 9 bases. The trim removed 5 bases at V and 7 bases at J, leaving 5 bases unmatched. The germline CDR1 and CDR2 sequences are MNHEY and SMNVEV (reference sequence). This CDR3 has 14 amino acids. CDR3 nucleotide sequence: TGTGCCAGCAGTGCATTAGCGGGAGACGGGGAGCTGTTTTTT. It specifies CASSALAGDGELFF.

This clonotype occurred a few times. This rearrangement joins TRBV28 to TRBJ2-1; no clear D gene. V was shortened by 6 bases and J by 5 bases, with 11 bases between the two germline ends. Looked up from germline, CDR1 is MDHEN and CDR2 is SYDVKM. This CDR3 contains 13 residues. The CDR3 coding sequence is TGTGCCAGCAGCGTCGAGCCCAACAATGAGCAGTTCTTC. This codes for CASSVEPNNEQFF. Filled out from reference TRBV28 and TRBJ2-1, the complete variable domain reads DVKVTQSSRYLVKRTGEKVFLECVQDMDHENMFWYRQDPGLGLRLIYFSYDVKMKEKGDIPEGYSVSREKKERFSLILESASTNQTSMYLCASSVEPNNEQFFGPGTRLTVL.

By its share, this clonotype is large. The chain carries TRBV28 and TRBJ2-6; D is unclear. Germline values: CDR1 MDHEN, CDR2 SYDVKM. Trimming took off 2 bases at V and 0 bases at J, with 11 bases between the two ends. This CDR3 comprises 17 residues. In DNA, the CDR3 is TGTGCCAGCAGTTTAAGACGGCCATTCTCTGGGGCCAACGTCCTGACTTTC. This sequence encodes CASSLRRPFSGANVLTF. The full variable domain, completed using reference TRBV28 and TRBJ2-6, is DVKVTQSSRYLVKRTGEKVFLECVQDMDHENMFWYRQDPGLGLRLIYFSYDVKMKEKGDIPEGYSVSREKKERFSLILESASTNQTSMYLCASSLRRPFSGANVLTFGAGSRLTVL.

Relative to its sample, this clonotype is medium-sized. V usage is TRBV28 and J usage is TRBJ1-2, with TRBD1 matching 7 bases. Germline V gene sequence: CDR1 MDHEN, CDR2 SYDVKM. J lost 4 bases, V lost 10 bases, and 18 bases had no gene match. The CDR3 runs to 16 residues. DNA of the CDR3: TGTGCCACCCACTCTCCACGGGACAGTGCCCTCTATGGCTACACCTTC. Its protein is CATHSPRDSALYGYTF.

V and J are TRBV14 and TRBJ2-3; D might be TRBD2 (6 bases). Germline CDR1 reads SGHDN; CDR2 reads FVKESK. The CDR3 is 15 residues long. Trimming left V 4 bases short and J 2 bases short, with 13 bases between. The chain's CDR3 is CASSPGAANTDTQYF. The CDR3 DNA reads as TGTGCCAGCAGCCCGGGAGCGGCGAACACAGATACGCAGTATTTT.

The J gene is TRBJ2-1, the V gene TRBV6-5; 9 positions agree with TRBD1. Germline V gene lookup returns CDR1 MNHEY and CDR2 SVGAGI. J was trimmed by 9 bases and V by 5 bases; bases with no gene match: 5. The CDR3 length is 13 residues. The CDR3 reads CASSPGTGFEQFF. The CDR3, as DNA: TGTGCCAGCAGTCCCGGGACAGGGTTTGAGCAGTTCTTC.

Relative to its sample, this clonotype is medium-sized. As DNA, the CDR3 is TGTGCCAGCAGCCCGACAGGGAACTATGGCTACACCTTC. Translated, it gives CASSPTGNYGYTF. The chain joins TRBV7-9 to TRBJ1-2; 7 bases are shared with TRBD1. CDR3 length: 13 amino acids. Germline CDR1 and CDR2: SEHNR and FQNEAQ (reference sequence). Losses at the gene ends were 5 bases for V and 2 bases for J; bases not matched to a gene: 2.

In this sample, this clonotype is large. The chain has TRBV7-9 and TRBJ1-2; D is ambiguous. Germline CDR1 and CDR2: SEHNR and FQNEAQ (reference sequence). The V end was cut by 5 bases, the J end by 3 bases, with 13 bases between. The CDR3 runs 14 residues. CDR3 region: CASSLTPRDYGYTF. The CDR3 bases are TGTGCCAGCAGCCTCACTCCGAGGGACTATGGCTACACCTTC.

Sample share makes this clonotype large. The rearrangement links TRBV11-2 to TRBJ2-4, with D possibly being TRBD2 (5 bases). Per the germline V gene, CDR1 is SGHAT and CDR2 is FQNNGV. The CDR3 runs 15 residues. V shed 3 bases and J shed 0 bases, with 9 bases lying between them. The CDR3: CASSFHGLAKNIQYF. The CDR3, as DNA: TGTGCCAGCAGCTTCCACGGACTAGCCAAAAACATTCAGTACTTC.

In its sample, this clonotype is medium-sized. This chain joins TRBV9 and TRBJ2-3; the D call may be TRBD1 or TRBD2 (5 bases each). The CDR3 totals 15 residues. Trimming took off 3 bases at V and 1 base at J, with 12 bases between the two ends. Germline V gives CDR1 SGDLS, CDR2 YYNGEE. CDR3: CASSATGGGTDTQYF. CDR3 sequence (DNA): TGTGCCAGCAGCGCGACTGGGGGAGGCACAGATACGCAGTATTTT. The full variable domain, completed using reference TRBV9 and TRBJ2-3, is DSGVTQTPKHLITATGQRVTLRCSPRSGDLSVYWYQQSLDQGLQFLIQYYNGEERAKGNILERFSAQQFPDLHSELNLSSLELGDSALYFCASSATGGGTDTQYFGPGTRLTVL.

Regarding this clonotype: A much bigger clone sits one base away, suggesting this may be a read error. The chain carries TRBV28 and TRBJ2-7; 7 bases fit TRBD1. This CDR3 comprises 14 residues. Germline V CDR1 and CDR2: MDHEN, SYDVKM. With 8 bases clipped from V and 3 bases from J, the junction kept 10 bases outside the gene matches. The DNA for the CDR3 is TGTGCCAGCGTCCGGGACAGCAGCTTCTACGAGCAGTACTTC. Residues: CASVRDSSFYEQYF.

A note on this clonotype: A far larger clone is off by one base, so a read error is likely. This chain links TRBV12-3 or TRBV12-4 with TRBJ2-7; 9 bases are a match to TRBD2. J was trimmed by 7 bases and V by 6 bases; bases with no gene match: 13. The CDR3 has 15 residues. DNA for the CDR3: TGTGCCAGCAGCCTTCTTGCGGGAGGGCCCCATGAGCAGTACTTC. This codes for CASSLLAGGPHEQYF.

About this clonotype: Just one base apart from a much larger clone, this may be a read error. CDR3 region: CASSFFVAGGENEQYF. Here the CDR3 DNA reads TGTGCCAGCAGTTTTTTTGTAGCGGGGGGAGAGAATGAGCAGTACTTC. The V gene is TRBV28, the J gene TRBJ2-7; 10 nucleotides match TRBD2. From germline, CDR1 is MDHEN and CDR2 SYDVKM. The CDR3 has 16 amino acids. Trimming took 3 bases from V and 7 from J; bases not matched to a gene: 12. Full variable domain (missing parts from reference TRBV28 and TRBJ2-7): DVKVTQSSRYLVKRTGEKVFLECVQDMDHENMFWYRQDPGLGLRLIYFSYDVKMKEKGDIPEGYSVSREKKERFSLILESASTNQTSMYLCASSFFVAGGENEQYFGPGTRLTVT.

This clonotype is termed medium-sized. The rearrangement joins TRBV10-3 to TRBJ2-7; a weak D match, TRBD2 (5 bases). The CDR3 runs to 14 residues. Germline values: CDR1 ENHRY, CDR2 SYGVKD. The V gene lost 6 bases and the J gene lost 3 bases, with 15 bases spanning the gap. The CDR3 DNA is TGTGCCATCAGACCAGAGGAGGCCATCTACGAGCAGTACTTC. Translation gives CAIRPEEAIYEQYF.

Judged by abundance, this clonotype is medium-sized. CDR3 region: CASSPIVPLAYNEQFF. The CDR3 coding sequence is TGTGCCAGCAGCCCCATTGTTCCCCTGGCCTACAATGAGCAGTTCTTC. This chain joins TRBV7-7 and TRBJ2-1; D not certain. CDR3 length: 16 amino acids. Trimming took 5 bases from V and 2 from J, leaving 16 bases between them. From germline, CDR1 is SSHAT and CDR2 FNYEAQ (reference sequence).

Comment on this clonotype: A much bigger clone sits one base away, suggesting this may be a read error. This chain joins TRBV27 and TRBJ2-7, with D perhaps TRBD1 (6 bases). Germline V gene sequence: CDR1 MNHEY, CDR2 SMNVEV (reference sequence). CDR3 size: 14 residues. V dropped 0 bases and J dropped 7 bases, with 13 bases sitting between them. Written as DNA, the CDR3 is TGTGCCAGCAGTTTATCGGGACACTACAATGAGCAGTACTTC. This gives the protein CASSLSGHYNEQYF.

This clonotype was counted only a few times. The CDR3 loop reads CASSSGQGPEQYF. The CDR3 nucleotides read TGTGCCAGCAGTTCCGGACAGGGACCCGAGCAGTACTTC. V gene TRBV6-2 or TRBV6-3 combines with J gene TRBJ2-7, with 8 positions matching TRBD1. Germline V gene data show CDR1 as MNHEY and CDR2 as SVGEGT. This CDR3 contains 13 residues. J gave up 6 bases and V 4 bases, and 5 bases lay outside the gene matches.

As regards this clonotype: Given a far larger clone just one base away, this is likely a sequencing read error. This chain joins TRBV7-4 and TRBJ2-3; 8 bases map to TRBD2. The DNA end is a closer match to TRBJ2-7, so the J assignment may be wrong. The CDR3 consists of 14 residues. From germline, CDR1 is SGHVT and CDR2 SQSDAQ. This chain's CDR3 is CASSLPAGAYEQYF. The CDR3 DNA reads TGTGCCAGCAGTTTACCAGCGGGAGCCTACGAGCAGTACTTC.

This clonotype was seen a handful of times. A much bigger clone sits one base away, suggesting this may be a read error. The chain links TRBV5-6 to TRBJ1-5; D call uncertain. In germline, CDR1 is SGHDT, CDR2 YYEEEE. Trimming cost V 3 bases and J 4 bases, with 5 bases left between them. The CDR3 sequence is 12 residues long. CDR3 nucleotides: TGTGCCAGCAGCTCGGCTAATCAGCCCCAGCATTTT. Protein product: CASSSANQPQHF.

Relative to its sample, this clonotype is medium-sized (0.01 to 0.1%). This may arise from a read error, as a much more abundant clone is one base away. Here the CDR3 omits its conserved ending phenylalanine or tryptophan, so a read error is the likely source. The chain couples TRBV18 to TRBJ2-7; the D gene is possibly TRBD1 (6 bases). Germline V lookup: CDR1 KGHSH, CDR2 LQKENI. The CDR3 sequence is 14 residues long. V gave up 3 bases and J gave up 6 bases, with 15 bases separating them. The CDR3 DNA sequence: TGTGCCAGCTCACCCACAGGGTACTTCGGCGAGCAGTACTCC. It yields the protein CASSPTGYFGEQYS.

This clonotype is large (0.1 to 1%). The rearrangement links TRBV27 to TRBJ2-5; D is ambiguous. CDR3 length equals 15 residues. V lost 0 bases to trimming and J lost 1 base, with 9 bases between them. Germline CDR1 and CDR2: MNHEY and SMNVEV (reference sequence). In DNA, the CDR3 is TGTGCCAGCAGTTTATCGAACGCGGCCCAAGAGACCCAGTACTTC. Translating gives CASSLSNAAQETQYF.

By its share, this clonotype is medium-sized. The J gene is TRBJ2-1, the V gene TRBV10-3; 8 bases are shared with TRBD1. The ends lost 6 bases at V and 0 bases at J; junction bases unmatched: 4. Germline V CDR1 and CDR2: ENHRY, SYGVKD. This CDR3 contains 15 residues. The chain's CDR3 is CAIRGDRSSYNEQFF. In DNA form, the CDR3 reads TGTGCCATCAGGGGGGACAGGAGCTCCTACAATGAGCAGTTCTTC.

By share, this clonotype ranks as hyperexpanded. The chain links TRBV24-1 to TRBJ2-2; 9 bases align to TRBD1. The CDR3 totals 19 residues. Germline V gives CDR1 KGHDR, CDR2 SFDVKD. Losses at the gene ends were 9 bases for V and 0 bases for J; bases not matched to a gene: 16. The CDR3 nucleotides read TGTGCCACCTCGTCCATCGGGACAGGGACTATGACGAACACCGGGGAGCTGTTTTTT. This codes for CATSSIGTGTMTNTGELFF.

This clonotype is labeled large. The V and J genes are TRBV24-1 and TRBJ2-2; possibly TRBD1 for D (5 bases). Trimming removed 4 bases from V and 7 bases from J, with 18 bases in between. The CDR3 length is 16 residues. Germline CDR1 and CDR2: KGHDR and SFDVKD. The DNA for the CDR3 is TGTGCCACCAGTGACCCTACTGACAGATTGCTCGGGGAGCTGTTTTTT. This gives the protein CATSDPTDRLLGELFF.

This clonotype was seen only a few times. The chain recombines TRBV19 with TRBJ2-1, with D possibly being TRBD2 (5 bases). The V and J ends lost 7 bases and 6 bases respectively, with 13 bases between them. Germline V gives CDR1 LNHDA, CDR2 SQIVND (reference sequence). The CDR3 runs to 13 residues. CDR3 DNA: TGTGCCAGTACCGCACGGGGAGTCAATGAGCAGTTCTTC. As protein: CASTARGVNEQFF.